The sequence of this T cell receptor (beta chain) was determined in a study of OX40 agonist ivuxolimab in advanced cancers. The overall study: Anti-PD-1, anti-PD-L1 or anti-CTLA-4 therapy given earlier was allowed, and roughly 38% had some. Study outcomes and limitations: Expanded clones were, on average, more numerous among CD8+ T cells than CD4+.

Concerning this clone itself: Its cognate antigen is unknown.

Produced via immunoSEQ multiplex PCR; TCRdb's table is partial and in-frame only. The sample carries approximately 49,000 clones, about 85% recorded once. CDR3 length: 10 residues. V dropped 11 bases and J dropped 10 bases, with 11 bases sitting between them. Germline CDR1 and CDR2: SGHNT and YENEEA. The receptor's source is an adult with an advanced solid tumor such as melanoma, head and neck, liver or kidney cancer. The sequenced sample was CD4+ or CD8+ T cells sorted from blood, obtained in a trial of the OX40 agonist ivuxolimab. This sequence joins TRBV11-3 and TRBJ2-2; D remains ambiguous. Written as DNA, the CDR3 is TGTGCCTCTCGGTGTTCGGAGCTGTTTTTT. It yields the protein CASRCSELFF.